This entry lists 26 T cell receptor beta chains sequenced from one sample in a study of Ad26.COV2.S vaccination and SARS-CoV-2 variants. Treatment meaning: around 19 received Ad26.COV2.S at low or high dose, single or two shots; five or six received placebo; per-sample allocation not given. Specimens were obtained on day 63 following the first vaccine or placebo injection. Sequenced by immunoSEQ multiplex PCR; TCRdb stores in-frame clones only, minus some. The data show under 550,000 clones, roughly 88% seen once. The sequencing used peripheral blood, collected in a trial of Ad26.COV2.S vaccine versus placebo. Receptors were obtained from a person between 18 and 59 years old who received the Ad26.COV2.S COVID-19 vaccine or a placebo.

CDR3 sequence (DNA): TGTGCCAGCAGCCAAGATAATGGTCAGCCCCAGCATTTT. Translated, it gives CASSQDNGQPQHF. J is TRBJ1-5 and V is TRBV14, with D uncertain. CDR3 length: 13 residues. Germline-derived CDR1 and CDR2 are SGHDN and FVKESK. V gave up 0 bases and J gave up 6 bases, with 6 bases separating them.

The chain is built from TRBV10-3 and TRBJ2-3, with 8 bases lining up with TRBD2. The CDR3 totals 17 residues. The V gene end was trimmed by 0 bases and the J gene end by 6 bases; junction bases not matched to a gene: 11. Germline V gives CDR1 ENHRY, CDR2 SYGVKD. CDR3 sequence (DNA): TGTGCCATCAGTGAGTCGACTCCCGGGACTAGATCTGATACGCAGTATTTT. Its translation is CAISESTPGTRSDTQYF.

J is TRBJ2-5 and V is TRBV11-2, with D possibly TRBD1 on 6 matching bases. Germline V gene lookup returns CDR1 SGHAT and CDR2 FQNNGV. CDR3 size: 16 residues. V dropped 5 bases and J dropped 0 bases, with 16 bases sitting between them. As DNA, the CDR3 is TGTGCCAGCAGCCCCCGAGGACAGCCGTACCAAGAGACCCAGTACTTC. It translates to CASSPRGQPYQETQYF.

The chain uses TRBV6-5 and TRBJ2-2; 10 bases line up with TRBD1. The CDR3 has 15 residues. J was trimmed by 3 bases and V by 7 bases; bases with no gene match: 5. The V gene's germline CDR1 is MNHEY and CDR2 SVGAGI. The CDR3 sequence is CASTRQGAHTGELFF. The CDR3 DNA reads TGTGCCAGCACCAGACAGGGGGCCCACACCGGGGAGCTGTTTTTT.

The chain is built from TRBV11-3 and TRBJ2-2; D ambiguous. The CDR3 has 13 residues. In germline, CDR1 is SGHNT, CDR2 YENEEA. Trimming took off 0 bases at V and 4 bases at J, with 3 bases between the two ends. The CDR3 bases are TGTGCCAGCAGCTTAGATTTCACCGGGGAGCTGTTTTTT. Its translation is CASSLDFTGELFF.

This clone was seen once. Other DNA sequences in the sample encode the same CDR3. V usage is TRBV7-2 and J usage is TRBJ1-5, with D unresolved. The length of the CDR3 is 14 residues. The germline V and J ends were trimmed by 0 bases and 4 bases, with 7 bases remaining between them. Germline assignment: CDR1 SGHTA and CDR2 FQGNSA. The CDR3 spells CASSLAAANQPQHF. In nucleotides, the CDR3 is TGTGCCAGCAGCTTAGCGGCGGCTAATCAGCCCCAGCATTTT.

V and J are TRBV4-3 and TRBJ1-6, with unresolved D. Germline CDR1 LGHNA, CDR2 YSLEER. The CDR3 loop spans 14 amino acids. Trimming pared 0 bases from V and 8 bases from J, leaving 8 bases between. The CDR3 reads CASSQDFRDSPLHF. As DNA, the CDR3 is TGCGCCAGCAGCCAAGATTTTAGGGATTCACCCCTCCACTTT.

The chain has TRBV5-1 and TRBJ2-3; D may be TRBD2 (6 bases). V lost 7 bases to trimming and J lost 2 bases, with 11 bases between them. The CDR3 runs to 13 residues. Germline values: CDR1 SGHRS, CDR2 YFSETQ. CDR3 sequence (DNA): TGCGCCAGCTCCCGGGACTCCACAGATACGCAGTATTTT. Protein product: CASSRDSTDTQYF.

This sequence joins TRBV7-9 and TRBJ2-2, with 8 positions matching TRBD2. Losses at the gene ends were 1 base for V and 2 bases for J; bases not matched to a gene: 3. Germline lookup yields CDR1 SEHNR and CDR2 FQNEAQ (reference sequence). The CDR3 is 16 amino acids. CDR3 region: CASSLERGHNTGELFF. The CDR3 region has the DNA TGTGCCAGCAGCTTAGAGCGGGGGCACAACACCGGGGAGCTGTTTTTT.

Here the CDR3 reads CASSSVGTGDEAFF. Here the CDR3 DNA reads TGTGCCAGCAGCAGCGTGGGGACAGGGGATGAAGCTTTCTTT. V usage is TRBV5-6 and J usage is TRBJ1-1; 10 bases agree with TRBD1. The CDR3 contains 14 residues. CDR1 and CDR2 from the germline V gene are SGHDT and YYEEEE. Germline trimming cut 4 bases from V and 7 bases from J; bases unmatched to any gene: 7.

This chain links TRBV19 with TRBJ2-1, with D tentatively TRBD2 (5 bases). The CDR3 is 13 amino acids. Trimming removed 1 base at V and 9 bases at J, with 10 bases between. Germline-derived CDR1 and CDR2 are LNHDA and SQIVND (reference sequence). CDR3 residues: CASSIAAGGEQFF. DNA for the CDR3: TGTGCCAGTAGTATAGCGGCGGGCGGTGAGCAGTTCTTC.

The J gene is TRBJ2-3, the V gene TRBV7-2, with 10 bases lining up with TRBD2. Germline assignment: CDR1 SGHTA and CDR2 FQGNSA. V trimming: 5 bases; J trimming: 1 base; junction bases outside the gene matches: 3. This CDR3 comprises 15 residues. The DNA of the CDR3 is TGTGCCAGCAGCCCCGGGACTAGCGGCACAGATACGCAGTATTTT. Residues: CASSPGTSGTDTQYF.

In this sample, this clone turned up a few times. This rearrangement joins TRBV7-8 to TRBJ1-6, with a weak D call TRBD1 (5 bases). From germline, CDR1 is SGHVS and CDR2 FQNEAQ. CDR3 length equals 14 residues. V shed 5 bases and J shed 5 bases, with 10 bases lying between them. CDR3 nucleotides: TGTGCCAGCAGCCGGTCGGGGGATAATTCACCCCTCCACTTT. Its translation is CASSRSGDNSPLHF.

This sequence joins TRBV4-1 and TRBJ1-6, with D perhaps TRBD1 (5 bases). CDR3 size: 17 residues. Trimming took 1 base from V and 1 from J, leaving 11 bases between them. Germline loops: CDR1 MGHRA, CDR2 YSYEKL. The CDR3 is CASSQGGVGSYNSPLHF. CDR3 sequence (DNA): TGCGCCAGCAGCCAAGGAGGGGTTGGATCCTATAATTCACCCCTCCACTTT.

V usage is TRBV4-3 and J usage is TRBJ2-2; a possible D gene is TRBD2 (7 bases). The CDR3 has 15 residues. Germline lookup yields CDR1 LGHNA and CDR2 YSLEER. Trimming took 0 bases from V and 7 from J, leaving 12 bases between them. The CDR3 bases are TGCGCCAGCAGCCAAGATTGGCGGGGGCACGGGGAGCTGTTTTTT. It translates to CASSQDWRGHGELFF.

This sequence joins TRBV10-3 and TRBJ1-5; tentatively, D is TRBD1 (6 bases). The CDR3 sequence is 14 residues long. Deletions cut 3 bases from V and 7 bases from J, with 13 bases between. Germline V gene data show CDR1 as ENHRY and CDR2 as SYGVKD. CDR3 protein: CAISDRTEGQPQHF. The CDR3 DNA sequence: TGTGCCATCAGTGATCGGACAGAGGGACAGCCCCAGCATTTT.

V gene TRBV19 combines with J gene TRBJ1-5; no reliable D call. Germline V gene sequence: CDR1 LNHDA, CDR2 SQIVND (reference sequence). This CDR3 spans 15 amino acids. Deletions cut 3 bases from V and 0 bases from J, with 9 bases between. The chain's CDR3 is CASSMAGYSNQPQHF. CDR3 nucleotide sequence: TGTGCCAGTAGTATGGCGGGCTATAGCAATCAGCCCCAGCATTTT.

This chain links TRBV5-4 with TRBJ2-2; 7 nucleotides match TRBD1. The CDR3 is made up of 16 amino acids. Losses at the gene ends were 4 bases for V and 1 base for J; bases not matched to a gene: 7. Germline V CDR1 and CDR2: SGHNT, YYREEE (reference sequence). The CDR3 sequence: CASSPPGTENTGELFF. The CDR3 coding sequence is TGTGCCAGCAGCCCCCCCGGGACAGAGAACACCGGGGAGCTGTTTTTT.

The rearrangement links TRBV5-1 to TRBJ2-2; D unresolved. Between the trimmed V and J ends, which lost 1 base and 2 bases, there was a span of 6 bases. The CDR3 sequence is 14 residues long. Per the germline V gene, CDR1 is SGHRS and CDR2 is YFSETQ. The DNA for the CDR3 is TGCGCCAGCAGCTTGCGGCCCAACACCGGGGAGCTGTTTTTT. Translating it yields CASSLRPNTGELFF.

This sequence joins TRBV10-3 and TRBJ1-2; TRBD1 is a possible D gene (6 bases). V lost 7 bases and J lost 5, with 11 bases in between. Per germline, CDR1 ENHRY and CDR2 SYGVKD. The CDR3 is 12 amino acids. CDR3 sequence: CAITEGGYGYTF. The CDR3 coding sequence is TGTGCCATCACCGAAGGGGGATATGGCTACACCTTC.

The chain recombines TRBV19 with TRBJ2-7; 9 bases line up with TRBD2. The germline CDR1 and CDR2 sequences are LNHDA and SQIVND (reference sequence). The J segment lost 5 bases and the V segment lost 7 bases, leaving 15 bases of the junction unmatched. This CDR3 has 16 amino acids. CDR3 DNA sequence: TGTGCCAGTAAGCCGCTCGCGGGGGGGGAGGACGACGAGCAGTACTTC. Amino acids: CASKPLAGGEDDEQYF. Looking up the rest from reference TRBV19 and TRBJ2-7 gives the full variable domain: DGGITQSPKYLFRKEGQNVTLSCEQNLNHDAMYWYRQDPGQGLRLIYYSQIVNDFQKGDIAEGYSVSREKKESFPLTVTSAQKNPTAFYLCASKPLAGGEDDEQYFGPGTRLTVT.

The chain employs TRBV7-2 and TRBJ2-1; D gene ambiguous. V was trimmed by 3 bases and J by 10 bases, leaving 7 bases between them. Germline V gene lookup returns CDR1 SGHTA and CDR2 FQGNSA. The CDR3 runs 11 residues. The CDR3: CASSFHIEQFF. The CDR3 nucleotides read TGTGCCAGCAGCTTCCACATAGAGCAGTTCTTC.

This chain joins TRBV7-3 and TRBJ2-1; 8 positions match TRBD1. V lost 3 bases to trimming and J lost 7 bases; unmatched junction nucleotides: 5. Germline CDR1 SGHTA, CDR2 FQGTGA. The CDR3 has 14 residues. The DNA of the CDR3 is TGTGCCAGCAGCTTCCGGGACAGGCCAAATGAGCAGTTCTTC. This gives the protein CASSFRDRPNEQFF.

CDR3 sequence (DNA): TGCGCCAGCAGCAGGGGATCCTCTGGAAACACCATATATTTT. As protein: CASSRGSSGNTIYF. The V gene is TRBV5-1, the J gene TRBJ1-3; D might be TRBD1 (5 bases). Trimming took 4 bases from V and 0 from J, leaving 8 bases between them. Germline loops: CDR1 SGHRS, CDR2 YFSETQ. The CDR3 extends over 14 amino acids.

The chain recombines TRBV6-5 with TRBJ2-7; D is uncertain. V gave up 0 bases and J gave up 3 bases, with 6 bases separating them. The CDR3 covers 13 residues. The germline V gene has CDR1 MNHEY and CDR2 SVGAGI. The CDR3 DNA sequence: TGTGCCAGCAGTTACTCGATAAGCTACGAGCAGTACTTC. This encodes CASSYSISYEQYF.

V is TRBV7-2 and J is TRBJ1-1, with TRBD1 as a possible D gene (6 bases). Germline CDR1 SGHTA, CDR2 FQGNSA. V was trimmed by 5 bases and J by 6 bases, leaving 19 bases between them. The CDR3 is 15 amino acids. CDR3 bases: TGTGCCAGCAGCCCAGACACAGGGCTTATGTCTGAAGCTTTCTTT. Its translation: CASSPDTGLMSEAFF. The full variable domain, with the rest looked up from reference TRBV7-2 and TRBJ1-1, is GAGVSQSPSNKVTEKGKDVELRCDPISGHTALYWYRQSLGQGLEFLIYFQGNSAPDKSGLPSDRFSAERTGGSVSTLTIQRTQQEDSAVYLCASSPDTGLMSEAFFGQGTRLTVV.